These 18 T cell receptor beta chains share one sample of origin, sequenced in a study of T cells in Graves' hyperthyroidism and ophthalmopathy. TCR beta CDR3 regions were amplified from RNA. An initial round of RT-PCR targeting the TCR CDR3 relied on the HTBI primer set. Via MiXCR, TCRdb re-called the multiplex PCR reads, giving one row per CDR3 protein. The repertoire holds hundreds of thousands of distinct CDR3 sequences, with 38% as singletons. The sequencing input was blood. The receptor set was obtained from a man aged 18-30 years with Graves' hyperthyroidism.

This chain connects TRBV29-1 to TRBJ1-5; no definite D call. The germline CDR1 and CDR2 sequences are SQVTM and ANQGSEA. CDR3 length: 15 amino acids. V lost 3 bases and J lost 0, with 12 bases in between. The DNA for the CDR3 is TGCAGCGTTGACCTAGCCGGGGATAGCAATCAGCCCCAGCATTTT. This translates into CSVDLAGDSNQPQHF.

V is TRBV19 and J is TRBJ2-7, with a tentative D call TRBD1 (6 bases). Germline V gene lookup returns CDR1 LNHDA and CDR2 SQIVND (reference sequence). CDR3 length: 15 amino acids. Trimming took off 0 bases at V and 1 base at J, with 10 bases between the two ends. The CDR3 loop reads CASSIEGDKSYEQYF. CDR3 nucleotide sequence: TGTGCCAGTAGTATAGAGGGGGACAAATCCTACGAGCAGTACTTC.

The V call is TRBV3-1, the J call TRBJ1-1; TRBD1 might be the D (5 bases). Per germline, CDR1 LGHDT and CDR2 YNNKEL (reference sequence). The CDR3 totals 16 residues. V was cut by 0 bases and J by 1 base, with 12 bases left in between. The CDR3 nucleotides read TGTGCCAGCAGCCAAGATCGCAGGGCGGGGAACACTGAAGCTTTCTTT. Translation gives CASSQDRRAGNTEAFF.

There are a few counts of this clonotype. The CDR3 DNA follows: TGTGCCAGCAGGCAGGGGCGGGAGCAGTACTTC. Translating gives CASRQGREQYF. The gene calls are TRBV2 and TRBJ2-7, with D possibly being TRBD1 (6 bases). V gave up 6 bases and J gave up 7 bases, with 10 bases separating them. The CDR3 runs 11 residues. CDR1 is SNHLY and CDR2 is FYNNEI in the germline V gene.

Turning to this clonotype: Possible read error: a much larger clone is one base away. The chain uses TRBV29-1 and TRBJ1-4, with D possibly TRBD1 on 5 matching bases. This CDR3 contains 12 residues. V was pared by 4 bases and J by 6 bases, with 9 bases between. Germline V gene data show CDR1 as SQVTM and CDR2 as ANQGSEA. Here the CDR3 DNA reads TGCAGCGTTGGAGGGGCGGATGAAAAACTGTTTTTT. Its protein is CSVGGADEKLFF. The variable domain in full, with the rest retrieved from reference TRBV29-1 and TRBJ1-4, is SAVISQKPSRDICQRGTSLTIQCQVDSQVTMMFWYRQQPGQSLTLIATANQGSEATYESGFVIDKFPISRPNLTFSTLTVSNMSPEDSSIYLCSVGGADEKLFFGSGTQLSVL.

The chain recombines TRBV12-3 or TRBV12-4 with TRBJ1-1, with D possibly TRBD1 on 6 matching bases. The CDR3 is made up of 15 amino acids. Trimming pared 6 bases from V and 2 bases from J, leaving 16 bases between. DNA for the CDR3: TGTGCCAGCAGCTCAAAGGGACACCCCAACACTGAAGCTTTCTTT. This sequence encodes CASSSKGHPNTEAFF.

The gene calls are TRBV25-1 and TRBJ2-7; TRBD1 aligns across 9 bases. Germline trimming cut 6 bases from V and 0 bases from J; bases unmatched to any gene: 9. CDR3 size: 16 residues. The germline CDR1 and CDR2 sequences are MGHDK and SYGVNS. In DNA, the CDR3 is TGTGCCAGCAGGGGACAGGGATCCCTCTACTCCTACGAGCAGTACTTC. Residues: CASRGQGSLYSYEQYF.

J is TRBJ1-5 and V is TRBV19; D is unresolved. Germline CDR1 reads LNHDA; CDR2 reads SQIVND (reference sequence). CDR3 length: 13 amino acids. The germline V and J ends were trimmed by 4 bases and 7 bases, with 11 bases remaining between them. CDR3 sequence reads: CASSNEFPQPQHF. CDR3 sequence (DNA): TGTGCCAGTAGTAATGAGTTCCCCCAGCCCCAGCATTTT.

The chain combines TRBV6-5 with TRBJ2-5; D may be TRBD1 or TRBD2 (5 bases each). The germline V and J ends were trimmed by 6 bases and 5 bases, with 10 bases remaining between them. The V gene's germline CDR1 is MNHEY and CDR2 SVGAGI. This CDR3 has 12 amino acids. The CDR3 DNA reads TGTGCCAGCAGCCATTGGGACGAGACCCAGTACTTC. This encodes CASSHWDETQYF.

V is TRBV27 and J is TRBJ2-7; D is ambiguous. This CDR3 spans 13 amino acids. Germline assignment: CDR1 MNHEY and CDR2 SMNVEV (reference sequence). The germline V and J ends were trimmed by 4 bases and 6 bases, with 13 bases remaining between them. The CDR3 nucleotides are TGTGCCAGCAGTTCCACTCTGATGGGCGAGCAGTACTTC. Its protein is CASSSTLMGEQYF.

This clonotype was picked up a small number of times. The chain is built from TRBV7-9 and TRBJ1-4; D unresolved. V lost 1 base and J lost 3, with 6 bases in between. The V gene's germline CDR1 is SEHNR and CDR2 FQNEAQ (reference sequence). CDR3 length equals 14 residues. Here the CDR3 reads CASSLGVANEKLFF. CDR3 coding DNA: TGTGCCAGCAGCTTAGGAGTAGCTAATGAAAAACTGTTTTTT.

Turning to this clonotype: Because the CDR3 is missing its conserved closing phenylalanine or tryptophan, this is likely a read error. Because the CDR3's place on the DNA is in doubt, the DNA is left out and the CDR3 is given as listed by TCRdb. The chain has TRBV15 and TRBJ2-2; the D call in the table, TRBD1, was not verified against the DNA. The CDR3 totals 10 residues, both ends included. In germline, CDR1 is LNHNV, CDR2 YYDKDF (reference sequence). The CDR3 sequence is CATSRDRRGQ.

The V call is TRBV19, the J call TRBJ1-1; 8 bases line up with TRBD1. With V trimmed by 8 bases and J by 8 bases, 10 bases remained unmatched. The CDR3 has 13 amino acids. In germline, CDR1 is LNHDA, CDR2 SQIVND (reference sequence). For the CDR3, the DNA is TGTGCCAGTGATTCGAGGACAGGGATCGAAGCTTTCTTT. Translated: CASDSRTGIEAFF.

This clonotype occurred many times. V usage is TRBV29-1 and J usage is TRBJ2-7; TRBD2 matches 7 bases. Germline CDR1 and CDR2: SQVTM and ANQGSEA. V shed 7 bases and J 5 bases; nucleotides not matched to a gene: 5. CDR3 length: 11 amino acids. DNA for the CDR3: TGCAGCGCAGCCCGGGAGGACGAGCAGTACTTC. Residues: CSAAREDEQYF.

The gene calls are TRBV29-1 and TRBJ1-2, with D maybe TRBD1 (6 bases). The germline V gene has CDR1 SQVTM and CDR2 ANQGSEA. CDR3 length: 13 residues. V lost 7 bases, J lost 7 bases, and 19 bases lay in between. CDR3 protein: CSAALGGTGGYTF. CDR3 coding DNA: TGCAGCGCGGCCCTCGGGGGCACGGGTGGCTACACCTTC.

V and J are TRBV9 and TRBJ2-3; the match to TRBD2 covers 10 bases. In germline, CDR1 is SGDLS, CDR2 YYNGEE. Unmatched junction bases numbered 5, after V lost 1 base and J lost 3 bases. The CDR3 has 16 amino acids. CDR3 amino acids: CASSVSSGGATDTQYF. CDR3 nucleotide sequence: TGTGCCAGCAGCGTATCGAGCGGGGGGGCTACAGATACGCAGTATTTT.

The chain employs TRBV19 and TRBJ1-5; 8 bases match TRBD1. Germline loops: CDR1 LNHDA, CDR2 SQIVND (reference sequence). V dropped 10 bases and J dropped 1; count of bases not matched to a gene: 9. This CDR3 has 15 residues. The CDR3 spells CATQDRVMSNQPQHF. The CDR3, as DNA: TGTGCCACCCAGGACAGGGTGATGAGCAATCAGCCCCAGCATTTT.

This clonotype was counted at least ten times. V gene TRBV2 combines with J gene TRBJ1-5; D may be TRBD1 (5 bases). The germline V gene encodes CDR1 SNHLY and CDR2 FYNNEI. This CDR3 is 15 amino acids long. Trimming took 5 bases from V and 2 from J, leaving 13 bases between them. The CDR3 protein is CASSLRGAGNQPQHF. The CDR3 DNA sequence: TGTGCCAGCAGTTTGAGGGGTGCGGGCAATCAGCCCCAGCATTTT.